The sequence of this T cell receptor (beta chain) was determined in a study of T cell responses to AZD1222 COVID-19 vaccine. Sequencing was performed with immunoSEQ multiplex PCR; in TCRdb, only in-frame clones are kept and a portion is missing. The sample has just over 80,000 clones, approximately 90% seen once. A word on this clone: Its antigen is not identified.

J was trimmed by 8 bases and V by 5 bases; bases with no gene match: 11. The germline CDR1 and CDR2 sequences are LGHNA and YSLEER. The CDR3 sequence is 14 residues long. Findings and limits, study-wide: Spike regions recognized by vaccine-associated CD4 TCRs spanned the protein, led by 160-218 and 743-854. Nearly half of unique spike-specific TCRs reportedly avoided B.1.351 and B.1.1.7 mutated regions.

This receptor was taken from an adult in good health. This specimen was peripheral blood, taken on day 0 of AZD1222 vaccination. This chain links TRBV4-3 with TRBJ1-2, with TRBD1 matching over 7 bases. The CDR3 sequence: CASSRGGGGEGYTF. CDR3 DNA sequence: TGCGCCAGCAGCAGGGGGGGAGGGGGCGAGGGCTACACCTTC.